A single sample is the source of the 15 T cell receptor beta chains below, sequenced in a study of identical twins. TCRdb fed the 5' RACE reads into MiXCR, producing one record per CDR3 protein. The profile shows fewer than 800,000 distinct CDR3 sequences, 7.1% of them singletons. These data also formed part of another study, on yellow fever vaccine responses in identical twins.

The material sequenced was PBMCs. Every receptor here comes from a young woman in good health.

This clonotype was counted at least ten times. V is TRBV3-1 and J is TRBJ1-1; a possible D gene is TRBD1 (5 bases). The ends were cut back, 3 bases at V and 5 bases at J, with 13 bases in the middle. CDR3 length equals 14 residues. Germline-derived CDR1 and CDR2 are LGHDT and YNNKEL (reference sequence). This CDR3 is CASSQSPGVTEAFF. The CDR3 DNA reads TGTGCCAGCAGCCAGTCCCCGGGGGTTACTGAAGCTTTCTTT.

At least ten counts were recorded for this clonotype. The chain combines TRBV2 with TRBJ1-5, with D maybe TRBD1 (5 bases). Trimming took 1 base from V and 3 from J, leaving 10 bases between them. The CDR3 has 15 amino acids. Per the germline V gene, CDR1 is SNHLY and CDR2 is FYNNEI. CDR3 sequence (DNA): TGTGCCAGCAGTGAAGGAGGGACCCTCAATCAGCCCCAGCATTTT. Translating gives CASSEGGTLNQPQHF. Full variable domain (rest looked up from reference TRBV2 and TRBJ1-5): EPEVTQTPSHQVTQMGQEVILRCVPISNHLYFYWYRQILGQKVEFLVSFYNNEISEKSEIFDDQFSVERPDGSNFTLKIRSTKLEDSAMYFCASSEGGTLNQPQHFGDGTRLSIL.

This clonotype was seen many times. J is TRBJ2-5 and V is TRBV11-2; weak D call: TRBD1 (6 bases). Between the trimmed V and J ends, which lost 5 bases and 6 bases, there was a span of 16 bases. The CDR3 is 14 residues long. Germline V gene lookup returns CDR1 SGHAT and CDR2 FQNNGV. The CDR3 bases are TGTGCCAGCAGCACTACGCAGGGGAGAAAGACCCAGTACTTC. Translated, it gives CASSTTQGRKTQYF.

The chain joins TRBV29-1 to TRBJ2-5, with 7 bases matching TRBD1. This CDR3 is built from 14 residues. Losses at the gene ends were 2 bases for V and 4 bases for J; bases not matched to a gene: 7. Germline CDR1 SQVTM, CDR2 ANQGSEA. The CDR3 is CSVELPGQRETQYF. CDR3 coding DNA: TGCAGCGTTGAACTCCCGGGACAGAGAGAGACCCAGTACTTC.

This chain uses TRBV27 with TRBJ1-5; TRBD1 matches at 7 bases. The CDR3 contains 12 residues. CDR1 is MNHEY, CDR2 SMNVEV, per germline (reference sequence). After removal of 10 bases from V and 4 bases from J, the junction contained 4 bases not matched to a gene. CDR3 DNA sequence: TGTGCCACCGGGACAGATAATCAGCCCCAGCATTTT. Encoded protein: CATGTDNQPQHF.

At least ten counts were recorded for this clonotype. The rearrangement uses TRBV12-3 or TRBV12-4 and TRBJ2-3; D gene uncertain. V gave up 5 bases and J gave up 4 bases, with 7 bases separating them. The CDR3 is made up of 12 amino acids. CDR3 loop: CASSQTADTQYF. CDR3 sequence (DNA): TGTGCCAGCAGTCAGACTGCAGATACGCAGTATTTT.

This rearrangement joins TRBV20-1 to TRBJ1-5; D ambiguous. This CDR3 contains 13 residues. CDR1 and CDR2 (germline): DFQATT, SNEGSKA (reference sequence). The V end lost 3 bases, the J end lost 5 bases, and 11 bases lay between the germline ends. CDR3 nucleotide sequence: TGCAGTGCTAGTTCGGGAGTAGATCAGCCCCAGCATTTT. Translating gives CSASSGVDQPQHF.

Many counts were recorded for this clonotype. The chain combines TRBV12-3 or TRBV12-4 with TRBJ1-1; tentatively, D is TRBD1 (5 bases). The CDR3 loop spans 13 amino acids. The V gene lost 6 bases and the J gene lost 0 bases, with 8 bases spanning the gap. The CDR3 coding sequence is TGTGCCAGCAGCGGACATTTGAACACTGAAGCTTTCTTT. Translating gives CASSGHLNTEAFF.

In its sample, this clonotype was seen many times. This chain uses TRBV4-1 with TRBJ1-2; TRBD1 matches 8 bases. CDR3 length: 17 amino acids. After removal of 2 bases from V and 4 bases from J, the junction contained 12 bases not matched to a gene. Germline-derived CDR1 and CDR2 are MGHRA and YSYEKL. Written as DNA, the CDR3 is TGCGCCAGCAGCCAATCCTTCACCGGACAGGGTTCCTATGGCTACACCTTC. It yields the protein CASSQSFTGQGSYGYTF.

The V call is TRBV11-2, the J call TRBJ1-2; tentatively, D is TRBD1 (5 bases). CDR3 length equals 14 residues. Germline V gene data show CDR1 as SGHAT and CDR2 as FQNNGV. Trimming shortened V by 5 bases and J by 4 bases, and 14 bases separated the two germline ends. The DNA of the CDR3 is TGTGCCAGCAGCCGGGACGGGGATTTCTATGGCTACACCTTC. Translated: CASSRDGDFYGYTF. Full variable domain (outside the CDR3, taken from reference TRBV11-2 and TRBJ1-2): EAGVAQSPRYKIIEKRQSVAFWCNPISGHATLYWYQQILGQGPKLLIQFQNNGVVDDSQLPKDRFSAERLKGVDSTLKIQPAKLEDSAVYLCASSRDGDFYGYTFGSGTRLTVV.

There are many counts of this clonotype. The V gene is TRBV12-3 or TRBV12-4, the J gene TRBJ2-2; 9 bases match TRBD2. CDR3 size: 16 residues. V lost 5 bases, J lost 2 bases, and 6 bases stayed unmatched. This CDR3 reads CASSPSGRPNTGELFF. The CDR3 DNA is TGTGCCAGCAGTCCAAGCGGGAGGCCTAACACCGGGGAGCTGTTTTTT.

The chain uses TRBV6-5 and TRBJ2-3, with a tentative D call TRBD2 (5 bases). The CDR3 is 15 residues long. Deletions cut 2 bases from V and 6 bases from J, with 15 bases between. Germline V lookup: CDR1 MNHEY, CDR2 SVGAGI. The CDR3 DNA reads as TGTGCCAGCAGTTACGCTGCACTAGTCCTGGATACGCAGTATTTT. It is translated as CASSYAALVLDTQYF.

J is TRBJ2-3 and V is TRBV12-3 or TRBV12-4, with D perhaps matching TRBD1 (6 bases). V was pared by 5 bases and J by 4 bases, with 19 bases between. The CDR3 covers 16 residues. CDR3 in amino acids: CASSRSGTGTPDTQYF. CDR3 nucleotides: TGTGCCAGCAGTAGGAGCGGTACAGGGACCCCAGATACGCAGTATTTT.

This clonotype showed up many times. The chain is built from TRBV7-9 and TRBJ2-1; D is uncertain. V lost 4 bases, J lost 0 bases, and 13 bases lay in between. The CDR3 runs to 16 residues. Germline V lookup: CDR1 SEHNR, CDR2 FQNEAQ (reference sequence). The CDR3, as DNA: TGTGCCAGCAGCTCGAACACGGGTTCCTCCTACAATGAGCAGTTCTTC. Its translation: CASSSNTGSSYNEQFF.

This clonotype was seen more than once but under ten times. The chain recombines TRBV20-1 with TRBJ2-5; 7 bases are shared with TRBD1. The V and J ends lost 0 bases and 5 bases, in that order; junction bases with no gene match: 15. Germline lookup yields CDR1 DFQATT and CDR2 SNEGSKA (reference sequence). This CDR3 contains 17 residues. This chain's CDR3 is CSARESGAGQDRETQYF. The CDR3 DNA sequence: TGCAGTGCTAGAGAGAGTGGGGCCGGACAGGACCGGGAGACCCAGTACTTC.